This T cell receptor (beta chain) is drawn from a study of human T cells and chemical hapten exposure. Findings and caveats of the study: No change in TCRs above 1 in 1000 frequency was produced by DPC sensitization.

This clonotype was picked up many times. The antigen remains unidentified. From germline, CDR1 is SEHNR and CDR2 FQNEAQ (reference sequence). The CDR3 loop spans 13 amino acids. V gave up 3 bases and J gave up 5 bases, with 8 bases separating them. TCRdb re-analysed the RACE reads in MiXCR, keeping a single row per CDR3 protein. The sample gives about 110,000 distinct CDR3 sequences, about a tenth of which show up once; over 3% is in the top ten. Time point indicated: patch test 2, 6 weeks after DPC sensitization. As for treatment: therapeutic diphenylcyclopropenone sensitization with weekly scalp DPC.

The chain links TRBV7-9 to TRBJ2-1; no definite D call. The sample was whole blood, taken in connection with sensitization to the hapten diphenylcyclopropenone (DPC). The origin of this receptor is a woman aged 40 to 55 with alopecia areata. Some clones in this sample may be carry-over from other donors' samples. CDR3 bases: TGTGCCAGCAGCTTCACCAGCAACAATGAGCAGTTCTTC. It yields the protein CASSFTSNNEQFF.